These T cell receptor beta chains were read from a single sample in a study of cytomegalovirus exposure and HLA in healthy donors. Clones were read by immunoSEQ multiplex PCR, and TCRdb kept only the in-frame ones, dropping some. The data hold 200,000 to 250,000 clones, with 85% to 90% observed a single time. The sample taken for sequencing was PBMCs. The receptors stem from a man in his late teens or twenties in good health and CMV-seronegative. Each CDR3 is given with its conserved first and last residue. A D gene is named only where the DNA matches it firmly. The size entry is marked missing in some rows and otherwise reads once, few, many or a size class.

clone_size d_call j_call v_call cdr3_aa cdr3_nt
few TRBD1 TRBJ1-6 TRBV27 CASIEQGRWNSPLHF TGTGCCAGCATCGAACAGGGGCGTTGGAATTCACCCCTCCACTTT
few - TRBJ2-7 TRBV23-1 CASSQSPPGGLYEQYF TGCGCCAGCAGTCAATCCCCGCCAGGGGGACTGTACGAGCAGTACTTC
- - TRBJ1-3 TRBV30 CASSWPSWGVAGNTIYF TGTGCCTCATCTTGGCCTAGTTGGGGCGTAGCTGGAAACACCATATATTTT
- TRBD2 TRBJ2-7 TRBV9 CASSVGGGRAGEQYF TGTGCCAGCAGCGTAGGAGGAGGGAGGGCTGGCGAGCAGTACTTC
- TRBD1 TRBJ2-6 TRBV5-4 CASRVVDRGFSGANVLTF TGTGCCAGCAGAGTAGTTGACAGGGGCTTCTCTGGGGCCAACGTCCTGACTTTC
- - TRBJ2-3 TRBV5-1 CASSPQGGTQYF TGCGCCAGCAGCCCCCAGGGGGGTACGCAGTATTTT
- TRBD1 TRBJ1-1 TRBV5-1 CASSRGTGGSLNTEAFF TGCGCCAGCAGCCGAGGGACAGGGGGCAGTCTGAACACTGAAGCTTTCTTT
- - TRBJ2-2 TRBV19 CASSKGLTYTGELFF TGTGCCAGTAGTAAGGGACTTACTTACACCGGGGAGCTGTTTTTT
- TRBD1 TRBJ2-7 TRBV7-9 CASSSPGQGRSYEQYF TGTGCCAGCAGCTCACCGGGACAGGGGCGCTCCTACGAGCAGTACTTC
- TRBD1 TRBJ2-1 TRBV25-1 CASSEGQGPYNEQFF TGTGCCAGCAGTGAGGGACAGGGACCCTACAATGAGCAGTTCTTC
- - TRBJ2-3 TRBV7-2 CASSSNSDTQYF TGTGCCAGCAGCTCTAATTCGGATACGCAGTATTTT
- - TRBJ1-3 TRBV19 CASMTVSGNTIYF TGTGCCAGTATGACAGTTTCTGGAAACACCATATATTTT
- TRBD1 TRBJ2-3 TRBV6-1 CASRRDRVTDTQYF TGTGCCAGCAGAAGGGACAGGGTCACAGATACGCAGTATTTT
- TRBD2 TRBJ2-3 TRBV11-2 CASSSLAGGLGDTQYF TGTGCCAGCAGCTCCCTTGCGGGAGGGCTAGGGGATACGCAGTATTTT
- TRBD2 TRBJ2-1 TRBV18 CASSSLAGGPADEQFF TGTGCCAGCTCATCCTTAGCGGGAGGGCCAGCCGATGAGCAGTTCTTC
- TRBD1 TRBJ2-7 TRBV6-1 CASSEEGQPIYEQYF TGTGCCAGCAGTGAAGAGGGACAGCCGATCTACGAGCAGTACTTC
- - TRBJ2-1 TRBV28 CASSPPPQLVNEQFF TGTGCCAGCAGCCCTCCCCCCCAGCTAGTAAATGAGCAGTTCTTC
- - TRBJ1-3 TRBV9 CASSSYPADTIYF TGTGCCAGCTCCTCGTACCCTGCGGACACCATATATTTT
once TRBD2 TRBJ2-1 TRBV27 CASSSGGLAGVEQFF TGTGCCAGCAGTTCCGGGGGACTAGCGGGAGTCGAGCAGTTCTTC
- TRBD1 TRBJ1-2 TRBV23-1 CASSHDPIIPGQGRGYTF TGCGCCAGCAGTCACGATCCGATAATTCCGGGACAGGGCAGAGGCTACACCTTC
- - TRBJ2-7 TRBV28 CASSQPSGEQYF TGTGCCAGCAGTCAGCCGTCGGGGGAGCAGTACTTC
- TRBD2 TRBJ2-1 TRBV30 CAWARDYEGQFF TGTGCCTGGGCCCGGGACTACGAGGGGCAGTTCTTC
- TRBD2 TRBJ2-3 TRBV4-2 CASSQDPPGLGGNTQYF TGTGCCAGCAGCCAAGATCCCCCGGGACTAGGTGGCAATACGCAGTATTTT
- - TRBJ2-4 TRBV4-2 CASSPRSTGNF TGTGCCAGCAGCCCCCGATCGACTGGAAACTTC